This TCR beta chain was obtained from a study of T cell changes during pregnancy in multiple sclerosis. CDR3 length equals 14 residues. V lost 5 bases to trimming and J lost 1 base, with 11 bases between them. Germline assignment: CDR1 LNHDA and CDR2 SQIVND (reference sequence). Clones were read by immunoSEQ multiplex PCR, and TCRdb kept only the in-frame ones, dropping some. This table holds about 40,000 clones, 90% to 95% found once. The sequence was obtained from a female donor with multiple sclerosis, enrolled in a pregnancy study. The sequencing here drew on CD4+ T cells from peripheral blood mononuclear cells, taken after pregnancy. The chain joins TRBV19 to TRBJ2-5; the D gene is possibly TRBD1 (6 bases). CDR3 sequence (DNA): TGTGCCAGTAGTCTGACAGGTATCCAAGAGACCCAGTACTTC. Amino acid sequence: CASSLTGIQETQYF.